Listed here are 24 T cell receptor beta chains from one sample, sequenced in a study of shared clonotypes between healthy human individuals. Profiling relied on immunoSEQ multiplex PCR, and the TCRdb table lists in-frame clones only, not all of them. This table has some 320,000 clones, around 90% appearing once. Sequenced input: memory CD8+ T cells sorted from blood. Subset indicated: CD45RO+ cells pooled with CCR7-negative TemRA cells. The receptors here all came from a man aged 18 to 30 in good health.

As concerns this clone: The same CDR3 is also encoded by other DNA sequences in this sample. Written as DNA, the CDR3 is TGCGCCAGCAGCCAGGGGGTAAACACTGAAGCTTTCTTT. Translated, it gives CASSQGVNTEAFF. This chain links TRBV4-1 with TRBJ1-1; possibly TRBD1 for D (5 bases). CDR3 length equals 13 residues. The V gene lost 3 bases and the J gene lost 2 bases, with 7 bases spanning the gap. Germline loops: CDR1 MGHRA, CDR2 YSYEKL.

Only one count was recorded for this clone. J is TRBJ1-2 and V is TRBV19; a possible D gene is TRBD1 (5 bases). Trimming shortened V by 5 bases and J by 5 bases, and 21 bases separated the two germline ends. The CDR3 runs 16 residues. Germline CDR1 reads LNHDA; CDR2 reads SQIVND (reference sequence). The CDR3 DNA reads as TGTGCCAGTAGTTTATTCCGGGACTCCCGTCGGTATGGCTACACCTTC. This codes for CASSLFRDSRRYGYTF. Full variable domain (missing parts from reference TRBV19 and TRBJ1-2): DGGITQSPKYLFRKEGQNVTLSCEQNLNHDAMYWYRQDPGQGLRLIYYSQIVNDFQKGDIAEGYSVSREKKESFPLTVTSAQKNPTAFYLCASSLFRDSRRYGYTFGSGTRLTVV.

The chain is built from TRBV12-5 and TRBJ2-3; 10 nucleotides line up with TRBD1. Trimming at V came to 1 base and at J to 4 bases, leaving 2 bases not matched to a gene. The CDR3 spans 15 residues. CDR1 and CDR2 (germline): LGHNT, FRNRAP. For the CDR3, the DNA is TGTGCTAGTGGTTTGGGACAGGGGGCTGCAGATACGCAGTATTTT. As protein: CASGLGQGAADTQYF.

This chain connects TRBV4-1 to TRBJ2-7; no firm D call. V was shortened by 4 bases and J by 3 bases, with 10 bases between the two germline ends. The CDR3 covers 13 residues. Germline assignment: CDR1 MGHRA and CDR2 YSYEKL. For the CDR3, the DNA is TGCGCCAGCAGCCTGACCATTGGCTACGAGCAGTACTTC. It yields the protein CASSLTIGYEQYF.

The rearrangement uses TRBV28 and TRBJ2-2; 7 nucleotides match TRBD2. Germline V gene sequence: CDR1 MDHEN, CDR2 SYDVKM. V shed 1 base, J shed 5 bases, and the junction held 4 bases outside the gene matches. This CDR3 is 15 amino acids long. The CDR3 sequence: CASSLYGEGTGELFF. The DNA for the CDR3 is TGTGCCAGCAGTTTATACGGGGAGGGTACCGGGGAGCTGTTTTTT.

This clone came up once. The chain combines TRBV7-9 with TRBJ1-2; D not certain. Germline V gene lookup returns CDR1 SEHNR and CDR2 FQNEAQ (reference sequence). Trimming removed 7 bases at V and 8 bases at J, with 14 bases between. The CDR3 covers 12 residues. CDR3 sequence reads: CASTSRLGGYTF. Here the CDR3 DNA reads TGTGCCAGCACCTCGCGGTTGGGAGGCTACACCTTC.

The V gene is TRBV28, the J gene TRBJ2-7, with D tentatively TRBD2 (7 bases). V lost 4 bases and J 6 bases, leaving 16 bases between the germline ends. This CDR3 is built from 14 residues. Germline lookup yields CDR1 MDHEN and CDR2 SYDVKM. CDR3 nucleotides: TGTGCCAGCAGTTCCTCGGGCGGGGGCGGCGAGCAGTACTTC. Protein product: CASSSSGGGGEQYF.

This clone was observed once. CDR3 bases: TGTGCCAGCAGGACCTGGGATGGATCCGGGGAGCTGTTTTTT. Translating gives CASRTWDGSGELFF. The chain has TRBV6-5 and TRBJ2-2, with D uncertain. The CDR3 extends over 14 amino acids. Trimming removed 6 bases from V and 6 bases from J, with 14 bases in between. Germline lookup yields CDR1 MNHEY and CDR2 SVGAGI.

The CDR3 DNA reads TGTGCCAGCAGTTTATTCGCGACAGGGGGCTACACTGAAGCTTTCTTT. Protein: CASSLFATGGYTEAFF. This chain uses TRBV28 with TRBJ1-1, with 10 bases identical to TRBD1. Germline CDR1 MDHEN, CDR2 SYDVKM. The CDR3 runs to 16 residues. Trimming at V came to 1 base and at J to 3 bases, leaving 5 bases not matched to a gene. The whole variable domain, remainder taken from reference TRBV28 and TRBJ1-1, is DVKVTQSSRYLVKRTGEKVFLECVQDMDHENMFWYRQDPGLGLRLIYFSYDVKMKEKGDIPEGYSVSREKKERFSLILESASTNQTSMYLCASSLFATGGYTEAFFGQGTRLTVV.

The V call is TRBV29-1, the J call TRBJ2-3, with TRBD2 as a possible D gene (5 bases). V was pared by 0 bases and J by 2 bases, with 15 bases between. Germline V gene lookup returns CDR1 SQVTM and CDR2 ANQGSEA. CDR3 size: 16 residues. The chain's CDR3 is CSVEDLQRPITDTQYF. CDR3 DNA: TGCAGCGTTGAAGATTTGCAGCGGCCGATCACAGATACGCAGTATTTT.

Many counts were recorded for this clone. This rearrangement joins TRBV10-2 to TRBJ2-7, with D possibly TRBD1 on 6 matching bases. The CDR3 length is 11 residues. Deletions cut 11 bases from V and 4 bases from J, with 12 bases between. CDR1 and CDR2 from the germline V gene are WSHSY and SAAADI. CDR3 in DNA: TGCGCCGGGGGCCCGGGGTACGAGCAGTACTTC. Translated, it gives CAGGPGYEQYF.

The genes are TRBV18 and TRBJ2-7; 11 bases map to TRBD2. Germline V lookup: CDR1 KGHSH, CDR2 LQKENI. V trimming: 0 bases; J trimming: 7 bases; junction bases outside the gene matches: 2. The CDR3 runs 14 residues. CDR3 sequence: CASSPPSSGGEQYF. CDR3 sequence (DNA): TGTGCCAGCTCACCACCGTCTAGCGGGGGGGAGCAGTACTTC. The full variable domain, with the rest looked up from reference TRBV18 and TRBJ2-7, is NAGVMQNPRHLVRRRGQEARLRCSPMKGHSHVYWYRQLPEEGLKFMVYLQKENIIDESGMPKERFSAEFPKEGPSILRIQQVVRGDSAAYFCASSPPSSGGEQYFGPGTRLTVT.

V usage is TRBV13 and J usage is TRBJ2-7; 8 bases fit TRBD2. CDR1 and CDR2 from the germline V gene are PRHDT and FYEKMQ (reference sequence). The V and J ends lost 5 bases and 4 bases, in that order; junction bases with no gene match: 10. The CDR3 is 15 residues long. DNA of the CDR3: TGTGCCAGCAGCCCCTCGGGGGGGGGCTTTTACGAGCAGTACTTC. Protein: CASSPSGGGFYEQYF. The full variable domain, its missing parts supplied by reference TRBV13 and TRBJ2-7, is AAGVIQSPRHLIKEKRETATLKCYPIPRHDTVYWYQQGPGQDPQFLISFYEKMQSDKGSIPDRFSAQQFSDYHSELNMSSLELGDSALYFCASSPSGGGFYEQYFGPGTRLTVT.

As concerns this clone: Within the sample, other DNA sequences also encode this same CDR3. The CDR3 sequence: CASSLEGETQYF. The DNA for the CDR3 is TGTGCCAGCAGCTTAGAGGGAGAGACCCAGTACTTC. The V and J genes are TRBV11-2 and TRBJ2-5; no reliable D call. V lost 0 bases and J 4 bases, leaving 3 bases between the germline ends. The germline V gene encodes CDR1 SGHAT and CDR2 FQNNGV. The CDR3 consists of 12 residues.

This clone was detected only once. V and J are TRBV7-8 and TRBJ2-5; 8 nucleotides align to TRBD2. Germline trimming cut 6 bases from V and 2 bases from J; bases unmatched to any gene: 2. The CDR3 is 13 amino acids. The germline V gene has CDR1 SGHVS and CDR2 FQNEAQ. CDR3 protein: CASRTSEQETQYF. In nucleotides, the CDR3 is TGTGCCAGCAGGACTAGCGAGCAAGAGACCCAGTACTTC.

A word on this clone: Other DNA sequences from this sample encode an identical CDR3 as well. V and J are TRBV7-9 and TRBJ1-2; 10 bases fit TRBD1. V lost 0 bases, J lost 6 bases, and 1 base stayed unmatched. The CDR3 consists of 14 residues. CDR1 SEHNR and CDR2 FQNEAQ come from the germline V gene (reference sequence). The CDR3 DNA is TGTGCCAGCAGCTTAGCCGGGACAGGGGATGGCTACACCTTC. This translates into CASSLAGTGDGYTF.

The CDR3 DNA follows: TGTGCCAGCAGTTCCCCGAGTTTTGGCACCGGGGAGCTGTTTTTT. Encoded protein: CASSSPSFGTGELFF. This chain joins TRBV28 and TRBJ2-2, with no clear D. CDR3 length: 15 amino acids. V lost 4 bases to trimming and J lost 4 bases, with 13 bases between them. Germline CDR1 MDHEN, CDR2 SYDVKM.

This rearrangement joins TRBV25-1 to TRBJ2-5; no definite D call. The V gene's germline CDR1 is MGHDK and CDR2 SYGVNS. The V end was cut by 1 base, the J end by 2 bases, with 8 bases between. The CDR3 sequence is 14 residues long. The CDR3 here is CASSEWAIQETQYF. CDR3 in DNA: TGTGCCAGCAGTGAATGGGCGATACAAGAGACCCAGTACTTC.

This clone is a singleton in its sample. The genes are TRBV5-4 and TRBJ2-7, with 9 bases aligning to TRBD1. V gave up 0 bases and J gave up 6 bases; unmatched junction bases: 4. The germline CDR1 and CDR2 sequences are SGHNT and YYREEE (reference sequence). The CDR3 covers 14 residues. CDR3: CASSLEGTGSEQYF. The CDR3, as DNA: TGTGCCAGCAGCTTGGAAGGGACAGGGAGCGAGCAGTACTTC.

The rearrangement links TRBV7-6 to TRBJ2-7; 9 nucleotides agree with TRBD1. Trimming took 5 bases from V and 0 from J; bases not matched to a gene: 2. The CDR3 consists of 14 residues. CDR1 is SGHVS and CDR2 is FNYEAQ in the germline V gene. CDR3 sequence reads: CASSRTGDSYEQYF. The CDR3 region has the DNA TGTGCCAGCAGCCGGACAGGGGACTCCTACGAGCAGTACTTC. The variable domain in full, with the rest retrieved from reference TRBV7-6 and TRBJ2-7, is GAGVSQSPRYKVTKRGQDVALRCDPISGHVSLYWYRQALGQGPEFLTYFNYEAQQDKSGLPNDRFSAERPEGSISTLTIQRTEQRDSAMYRCASSRTGDSYEQYFGPGTRLTVT.

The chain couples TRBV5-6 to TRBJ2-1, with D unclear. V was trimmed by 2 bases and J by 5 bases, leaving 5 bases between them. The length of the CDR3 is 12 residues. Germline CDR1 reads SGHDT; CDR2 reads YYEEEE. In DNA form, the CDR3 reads TGTGCCAGCAGCTTAGTCGACAATGAGCAGTTCTTC. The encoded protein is CASSLVDNEQFF. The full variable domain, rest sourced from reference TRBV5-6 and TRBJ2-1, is DAGVTQSPTHLIKTRGQQVTLRCSPKSGHDTVSWYQQALGQGPQFIFQYYEEEERQRGNFPDRFSGHQFPNYSSELNVNALLLGDSALYLCASSLVDNEQFFGPGTRLTVL.

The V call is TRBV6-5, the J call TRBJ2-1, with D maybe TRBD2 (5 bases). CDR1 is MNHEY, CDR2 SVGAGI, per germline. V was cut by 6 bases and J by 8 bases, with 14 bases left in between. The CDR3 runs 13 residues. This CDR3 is CASRPAGGYEQFF. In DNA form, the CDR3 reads TGTGCCAGCAGACCCGCGGGTGGTTATGAGCAGTTCTTC.

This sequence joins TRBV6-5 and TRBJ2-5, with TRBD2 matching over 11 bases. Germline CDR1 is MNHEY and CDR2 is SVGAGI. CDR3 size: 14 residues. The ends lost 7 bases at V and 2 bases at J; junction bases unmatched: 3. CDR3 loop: CASTTSGVQETQYF. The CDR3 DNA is TGTGCCAGCACGACTAGCGGGGTTCAAGAGACCCAGTACTTC.

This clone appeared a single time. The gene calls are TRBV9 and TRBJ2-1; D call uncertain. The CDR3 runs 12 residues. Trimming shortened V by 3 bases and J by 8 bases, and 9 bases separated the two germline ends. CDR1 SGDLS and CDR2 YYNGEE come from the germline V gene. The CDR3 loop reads CASSGTNDEQFF. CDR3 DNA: TGTGCCAGCAGCGGGACCAACGATGAGCAGTTCTTC.